The 22 T cell receptor beta chains below were found in one sample sequenced in a study of shared clonotypes between healthy human individuals. The assay was immunoSEQ multiplex PCR, and TCRdb's table has in-frame clones only and misses some. The repertoire holds approximately 530,000 clones, with almost 97% as singletons. Sequences were obtained from naive CD4+ T cells sorted from blood. The subset was: CD45RA+ positively selected. The receptor source for this set is a woman aged 30 to 39 in good health.

CDR3 bases: TGCGCCAGCAGCCAAAGAGCCAGCGGGAAGGGAGATACGCAGTATTTT. It codes for CASSQRASGKGDTQYF. The chain has TRBV4-1 and TRBJ2-3; 7 bases align to TRBD2. The CDR3 has 16 amino acids. Germline loops: CDR1 MGHRA, CDR2 YSYEKL. J lost 5 bases, V lost 2 bases, and 10 bases had no gene match.

V and J are TRBV7-3 and TRBJ1-4, with D possibly matching TRBD1 (6 bases). Trimming cost V 0 bases and J 6 bases, with 14 bases left between them. The germline V gene has CDR1 SGHTA and CDR2 FQGTGA. The CDR3 is 16 residues long. CDR3 nucleotide sequence: TGTGCCAGCAGCTTAACGCTAGGACAGTCGGATGAAAAACTGTTTTTT. This codes for CASSLTLGQSDEKLFF.

The V gene is TRBV5-4, the J gene TRBJ2-7, with D maybe TRBD1 (6 bases). The V gene's germline CDR1 is SGHNT and CDR2 YYREEE (reference sequence). CDR3 length: 13 residues. V was clipped by 4 bases and J by 6 bases, with 14 bases between them. The CDR3 protein is CASSEQGLFEQYF. CDR3 nucleotide sequence: TGTGCCAGCAGCGAACAGGGTTTATTCGAGCAGTACTTC.

This clone was picked up one time. The rearrangement uses TRBV11-2 and TRBJ2-5; the D is unclear. The CDR3 has 11 residues. The ends were cut back, 8 bases at V and 1 base at J, with 5 bases in the middle. Germline CDR1 is SGHAT and CDR2 is FQNNGV. In nucleotides, the CDR3 is TGTGCCAGCGCTTCCCAAGAGACCCAGTACTTC. Translated, it gives CASASQETQYF. The full variable domain, rest sourced from reference TRBV11-2 and TRBJ2-5, is EAGVAQSPRYKIIEKRQSVAFWCNPISGHATLYWYQQILGQGPKLLIQFQNNGVVDDSQLPKDRFSAERLKGVDSTLKIQPAKLEDSAVYLCASASQETQYFGPGTRLLVL.

This chain uses TRBV28 with TRBJ1-1; D is unresolved. CDR3 size: 13 residues. Germline CDR1 MDHEN, CDR2 SYDVKM. The V end lost 2 bases, the J end lost 4 bases, and 8 bases lay between the germline ends. CDR3 coding DNA: TGTGCCAGCAGTTTACAAGTGCCCACTGAAGCTTTCTTT. As protein: CASSLQVPTEAFF.

CDR3 bases: TGTGCCAGCAGCGTTACTAGCGGTTCCTACGAGCAGTACTTC. It encodes CASSVTSGSYEQYF. J is TRBJ2-7 and V is TRBV9; 8 bases are a match to TRBD2. Germline CDR1 reads SGDLS; CDR2 reads YYNGEE. The junction had 2 bases not matched to a gene; V was cut back by 2 bases and J by 1 base. This CDR3 spans 14 amino acids.

Of note for this clone: One end of the junction is discordant with germline, which a read error may explain. The chain carries TRBV28 and TRBJ2-7; D might be TRBD1 (6 bases). Looked up from germline, CDR1 is MDHEN and CDR2 is SYDVKM. The length of the CDR3 is 11 residues. The chain's CDR3 is CARDGTNSLNF. The CDR3 coding sequence is TGTGCCAGGGACGGGACAAATTCTTTAAACTTC.

This sequence joins TRBV28 and TRBJ2-7; 12 nucleotides agree with TRBD1. V lost 4 bases and J lost 2; bases outside the gene matches: 6. Germline CDR1 is MDHEN and CDR2 is SYDVKM. This CDR3 is built from 16 residues. The CDR3 loop is CASSSPGTGGPYEQYF. As DNA, the CDR3 is TGTGCCAGCAGTTCCCCCGGGACAGGGGGCCCCTACGAGCAGTACTTC. Drawing the rest from reference TRBV28 and TRBJ2-7, the complete variable domain is DVKVTQSSRYLVKRTGEKVFLECVQDMDHENMFWYRQDPGLGLRLIYFSYDVKMKEKGDIPEGYSVSREKKERFSLILESASTNQTSMYLCASSSPGTGGPYEQYFGPGTRLTVT.

The chain joins TRBV28 to TRBJ2-1; perhaps TRBD1 as D (6 bases). Germline-derived CDR1 and CDR2 are MDHEN and SYDVKM. V was cut by 1 base and J by 0 bases, with 10 bases left in between. There are 16 residues in the CDR3. The CDR3 nucleotides are TGTGCCAGCAGTTTATTCACAGGGAGCTCCTACAATGAGCAGTTCTTC. This codes for CASSLFTGSSYNEQFF.

The rearrangement links TRBV2 to TRBJ2-7; D possibly corresponds to TRBD2 (6 bases). This CDR3 comprises 13 residues. Trimming pared 6 bases from V and 6 bases from J, leaving 15 bases between. Germline V gene data show CDR1 as SNHLY and CDR2 as FYNNEI. The CDR3 reads CASRASRESEQYF. The CDR3 DNA follows: TGTGCCAGCAGAGCCTCCCGGGAGAGCGAGCAGTACTTC.

The chain joins TRBV20-1 to TRBJ1-1, with TRBD1 as a possible D gene (6 bases). The germline gives CDR1 DFQATT, CDR2 SNEGSKA (reference sequence). Trimming left V 4 bases short and J 11 bases short, with 11 bases between. CDR3 size: 10 residues. Written as DNA, the CDR3 is TGCAGTGCTAAGGACAGCGGTGCTTTCTTT. Its translation is CSAKDSGAFF.

The V gene is TRBV2, the J gene TRBJ2-1; D possibly corresponds to TRBD2 (5 bases). CDR3 size: 14 residues. Trimming left V 8 bases short and J 3 bases short, with 14 bases between. Germline loops: CDR1 SNHLY, CDR2 FYNNEI. This chain's CDR3 is CASGLTTIYNEQFF. CDR3 DNA sequence: TGTGCCAGCGGATTGACTACAATCTACAATGAGCAGTTCTTC.

The V and J genes are TRBV7-8 and TRBJ1-5; D gene unclear. Trimming removed 2 bases from V and 6 bases from J, with 11 bases in between. The CDR3 totals 14 residues. Germline V gene data show CDR1 as SGHVS and CDR2 as FQNEAQ. CDR3 in DNA: TGTGCCAGCAGCTTACTAGTGGGCGGTCAGCCCCAGCATTTT. It specifies CASSLLVGGQPQHF.

The chain's CDR3 is CASSGLTGEGTDTQYF. Written as DNA, the CDR3 is TGTGCCAGCAGCGGCCTGACAGGGGAGGGAACAGATACGCAGTATTTT. This rearrangement joins TRBV5-8 to TRBJ2-3, with D possibly being TRBD1 (8 bases). Germline loops: CDR1 SGHTS, CDR2 YDEGEE. With 4 bases removed from V and 3 bases from J, the gap between germline ends came to 18 bases. The CDR3 consists of 16 residues.

The chain carries TRBV30 and TRBJ1-4; D remains unclear. This CDR3 has 17 amino acids. V was pared by 2 bases and J by 2 bases, with 18 bases between. CDR1 is GTSNPN and CDR2 is SVGIG in the germline V gene (reference sequence). CDR3 sequence reads: CAWSRGGWATTNEKLFF. In DNA form, the CDR3 reads TGTGCCTGGAGTCGCGGAGGGTGGGCAACGACTAATGAAAAACTGTTTTTT.

This clone was observed once. This chain uses TRBV18 with TRBJ2-7; D is unclear. The germline CDR1 and CDR2 sequences are KGHSH and LQKENI. Trimming left V 5 bases short and J 5 bases short, with 22 bases between. This CDR3 spans 16 amino acids. The CDR3 nucleotides read TGTGCCAGCTCATCCGCTCGCGACCGAAGGTTAGACGAGCAGTACTTC. Its translation is CASSSARDRRLDEQYF.

This clone was observed once. This chain joins TRBV2 and TRBJ2-7; 7 bases fit TRBD1. Germline-derived CDR1 and CDR2 are SNHLY and FYNNEI. The junction had 4 bases not matched to a gene; V was cut back by 6 bases and J by 2 bases. This CDR3 contains 13 residues. DNA for the CDR3: TGTGCCAGCAGAGGGACAGCGACCTACGAGCAGTACTTC. This encodes CASRGTATYEQYF.

CDR3 coding DNA: TGTGCCAGCAGCGACAGGGGTAGGGACACCGGGGAGCTGTTTTTT. It specifies CASSDRGRDTGELFF. V and J are TRBV2 and TRBJ2-2, with 8 bases matching TRBD1. The length of the CDR3 is 15 residues. Germline V gives CDR1 SNHLY, CDR2 FYNNEI. The ends lost 6 bases at V and 3 bases at J; junction bases unmatched: 6.

The chain uses TRBV7-2 and TRBJ2-7; TRBD2 aligns across 9 bases. Looked up from germline, CDR1 is SGHTA and CDR2 is FQGNSA. This CDR3 has 15 amino acids. Losses at the gene ends were 5 bases for V and 0 bases for J; bases not matched to a gene: 5. CDR3 in amino acids: CASSPVAGASYEQYF. CDR3 in DNA: TGTGCCAGCAGCCCCGTAGCGGGGGCCTCCTACGAGCAGTACTTC.

The chain has TRBV5-1 and TRBJ2-2; D possibly corresponds to TRBD2 (5 bases). The CDR3 sequence is 15 residues long. Germline V gives CDR1 SGHRS, CDR2 YFSETQ. V dropped 1 base and J dropped 3 bases, with 10 bases sitting between them. CDR3 in amino acids: CASSLPLAYTGELFF. CDR3 bases: TGCGCCAGCAGCTTGCCCCTAGCATACACCGGGGAGCTGTTTTTT.

CDR3 loop: CASSRAGTGDYEQYF. The CDR3 bases are TGTGCCAGCTCACGTGCCGGGACAGGGGACTACGAGCAGTACTTC. The gene calls are TRBV18 and TRBJ2-7; 10 nucleotides align to TRBD1. CDR1 and CDR2 from the germline V gene are KGHSH and LQKENI. The CDR3 is made up of 15 amino acids. Trimming removed 4 bases from V and 3 bases from J; junction bases left unmatched: 6.

The rearrangement joins TRBV18 to TRBJ2-5; D not resolved. The J call may be mistaken, given a closer DNA end match to TRBJ2-7. The V gene's germline CDR1 is KGHSH and CDR2 LQKENI. The CDR3 runs 13 residues. CDR3 amino acids: CASSGNMTYEQYF. As DNA, the CDR3 is TGTGCCAGCTCAGGGAATATGACCTACGAGCAGTACTTC.